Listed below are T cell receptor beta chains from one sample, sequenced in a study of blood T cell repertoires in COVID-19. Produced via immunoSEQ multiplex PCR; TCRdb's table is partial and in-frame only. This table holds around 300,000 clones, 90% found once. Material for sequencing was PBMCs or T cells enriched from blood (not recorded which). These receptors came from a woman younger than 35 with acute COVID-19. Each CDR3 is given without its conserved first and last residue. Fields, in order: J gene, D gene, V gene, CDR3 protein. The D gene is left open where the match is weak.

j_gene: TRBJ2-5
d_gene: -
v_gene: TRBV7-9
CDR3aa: ASSLDVRLGETQY

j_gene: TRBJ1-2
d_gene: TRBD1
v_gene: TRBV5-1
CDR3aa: ASSLDRGMRWVGYT

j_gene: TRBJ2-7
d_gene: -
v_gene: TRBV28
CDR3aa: ASSSHGAGGLYEQY

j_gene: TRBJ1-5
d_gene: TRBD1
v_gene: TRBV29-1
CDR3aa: SVGRGLNQPQH

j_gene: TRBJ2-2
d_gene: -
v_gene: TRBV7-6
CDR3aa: ASSSRGTSGELF

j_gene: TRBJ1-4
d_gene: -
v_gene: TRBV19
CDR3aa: ASSMRELNEKLF

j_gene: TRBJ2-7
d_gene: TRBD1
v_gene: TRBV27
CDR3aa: ASRAPGQGNYEQY

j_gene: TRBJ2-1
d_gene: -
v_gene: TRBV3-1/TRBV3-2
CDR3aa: ASSQGLRDWPYNEQF

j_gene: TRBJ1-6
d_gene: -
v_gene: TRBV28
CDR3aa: ASSLYQGNSPLH

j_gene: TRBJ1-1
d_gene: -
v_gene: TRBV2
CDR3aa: ASSVDRTNTEAF

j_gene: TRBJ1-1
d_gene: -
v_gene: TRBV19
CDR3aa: ASSSNRGARGTEAF

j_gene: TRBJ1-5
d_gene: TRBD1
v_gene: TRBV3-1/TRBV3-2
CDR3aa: ASSRKGASNQPQH

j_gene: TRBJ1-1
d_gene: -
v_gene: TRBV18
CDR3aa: ASSPLTTRYNTEAF

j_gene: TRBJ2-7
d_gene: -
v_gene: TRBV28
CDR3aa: ASSLPGIYEQY

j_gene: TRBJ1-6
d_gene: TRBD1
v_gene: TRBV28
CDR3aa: ASRVGQGDNSPLH

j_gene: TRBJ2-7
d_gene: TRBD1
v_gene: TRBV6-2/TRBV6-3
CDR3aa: ASSYETGGRHEQY

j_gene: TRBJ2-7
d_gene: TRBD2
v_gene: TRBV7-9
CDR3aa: ASSLAGGGAPLYEQY

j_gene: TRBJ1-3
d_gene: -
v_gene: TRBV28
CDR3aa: ASTRAGNTIY

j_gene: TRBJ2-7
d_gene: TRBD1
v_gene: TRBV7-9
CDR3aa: ASTATGAYEQY